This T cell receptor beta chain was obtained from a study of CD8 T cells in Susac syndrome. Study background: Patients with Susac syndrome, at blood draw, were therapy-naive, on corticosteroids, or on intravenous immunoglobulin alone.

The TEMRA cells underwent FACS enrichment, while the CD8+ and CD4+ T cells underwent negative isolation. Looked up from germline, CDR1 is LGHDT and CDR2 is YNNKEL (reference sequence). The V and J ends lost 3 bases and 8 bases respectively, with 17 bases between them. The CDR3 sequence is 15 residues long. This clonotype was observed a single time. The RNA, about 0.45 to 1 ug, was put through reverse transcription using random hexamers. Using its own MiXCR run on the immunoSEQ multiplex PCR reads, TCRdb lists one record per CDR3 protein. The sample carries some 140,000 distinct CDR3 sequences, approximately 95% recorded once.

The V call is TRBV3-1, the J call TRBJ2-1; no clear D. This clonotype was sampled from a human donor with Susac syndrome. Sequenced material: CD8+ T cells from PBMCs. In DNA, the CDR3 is TGTGCCAGCAGCCATCCCCGGGTTTACCCCCATGAGCAGTTCTTC. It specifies CASSHPRVYPHEQFF.